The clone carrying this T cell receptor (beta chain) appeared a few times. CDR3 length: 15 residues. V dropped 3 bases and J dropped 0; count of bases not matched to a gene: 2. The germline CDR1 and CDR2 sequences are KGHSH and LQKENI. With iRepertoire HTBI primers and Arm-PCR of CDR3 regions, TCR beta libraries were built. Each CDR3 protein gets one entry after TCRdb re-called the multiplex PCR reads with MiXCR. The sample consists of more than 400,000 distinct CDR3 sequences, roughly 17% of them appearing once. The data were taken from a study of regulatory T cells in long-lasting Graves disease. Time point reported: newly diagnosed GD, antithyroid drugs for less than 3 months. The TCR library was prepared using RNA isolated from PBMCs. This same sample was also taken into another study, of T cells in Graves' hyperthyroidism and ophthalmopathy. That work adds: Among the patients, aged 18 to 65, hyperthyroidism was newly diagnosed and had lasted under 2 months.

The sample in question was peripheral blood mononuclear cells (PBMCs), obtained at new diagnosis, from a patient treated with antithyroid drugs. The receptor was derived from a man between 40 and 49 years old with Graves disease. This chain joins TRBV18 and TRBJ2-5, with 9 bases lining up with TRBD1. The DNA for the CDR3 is TGTGCCAGCTCACCGGGGACAGGGCACCAAGAGACCCAGTACTTC. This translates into CASSPGTGHQETQYF.